The subject of this entry is one T cell receptor beta chain. What it binds is unknown. The data were taken from a study of cytomegalovirus exposure and HLA in healthy donors. Study results and limitations: Roughly even sequencing depth across donors was the assumption behind the presence/absence analyses. Later analysis demonstrated an association between a missense DCLRE1C variant and TCR beta V- and J-gene trimming.

Researchers ran the PCR with 60 Vbeta and 13 Jbeta primers. Only in-frame clones appear in the TCRdb table, and some are missing; sequencing was by immunoSEQ multiplex PCR. This table holds 75,000 to 100,000 clones, 80% found once. This CDR3 contains 15 residues. The V gene end was trimmed by 6 bases and the J gene end by 1 base; junction bases not matched to a gene: 8. CDR1 and CDR2 from the germline V gene are MNHNY and SVGAGI (reference sequence). The chain joins TRBV6-6 to TRBJ2-5; TRBD1 matches at 7 bases. The sample was PBMCs. The sequence came from a man aged 25-45 years in good health and CMV-seronegative. The CDR3 sequence: CASSETGQFQETQYF. Here the CDR3 DNA reads TGTGCCAGCAGCGAAACGGGACAGTTCCAAGAGACCCAGTACTTC.